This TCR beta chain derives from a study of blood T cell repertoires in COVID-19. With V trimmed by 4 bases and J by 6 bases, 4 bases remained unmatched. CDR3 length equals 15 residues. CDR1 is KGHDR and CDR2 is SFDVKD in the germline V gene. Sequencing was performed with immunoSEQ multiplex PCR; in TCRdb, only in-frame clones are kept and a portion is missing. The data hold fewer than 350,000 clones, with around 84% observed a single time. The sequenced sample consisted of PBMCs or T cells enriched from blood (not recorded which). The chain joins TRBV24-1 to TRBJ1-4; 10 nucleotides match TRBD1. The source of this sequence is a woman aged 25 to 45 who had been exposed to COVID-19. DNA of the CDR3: TGTGCCACCAGTGACCCGACAGGGGGCTATGAAAAACTGTTTTTT. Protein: CATSDPTGGYEKLFF.